Given below is one TCR beta chain in context. Per the original methods: Nucleated cell number was recorded as an estimate derived from reference gene primer amplification. Measured with immunoSEQ multiplex PCR; TCRdb has only the in-frame clones, and not every one. V and J calls and clone size are as listed in that table; D and trimming were resolved from the DNA. The data hold 20,000 to 25,000 clones, with 80% observed a single time. CDR1 is MGHDK and CDR2 is SYGVNS in the germline V gene. The CDR3 length is 15 residues. V was clipped by 4 bases and J by 4 bases; unmatched bases: 7. This sample stems from a study of blood T cell repertoires in COVID-19. Study information: Samples representing acute and convalescent COVID-19 were sourced from the United States, Italy and Spain. PBMCs, B-cell-depleted T cells, or T cells provided the cDNA or gDNA that made up the material.

The chain links TRBV25-1 to TRBJ1-2, with 9 nucleotides matching TRBD1. This TCR was sampled from a woman over 75 with acute or convalescent COVID-19. The sample was peripheral blood. CDR3 in amino acids: CASSGETGGTYGYTF. The DNA for the CDR3 is TGTGCCAGCAGTGGCGAGACAGGGGGTACCTATGGCTACACCTTC.